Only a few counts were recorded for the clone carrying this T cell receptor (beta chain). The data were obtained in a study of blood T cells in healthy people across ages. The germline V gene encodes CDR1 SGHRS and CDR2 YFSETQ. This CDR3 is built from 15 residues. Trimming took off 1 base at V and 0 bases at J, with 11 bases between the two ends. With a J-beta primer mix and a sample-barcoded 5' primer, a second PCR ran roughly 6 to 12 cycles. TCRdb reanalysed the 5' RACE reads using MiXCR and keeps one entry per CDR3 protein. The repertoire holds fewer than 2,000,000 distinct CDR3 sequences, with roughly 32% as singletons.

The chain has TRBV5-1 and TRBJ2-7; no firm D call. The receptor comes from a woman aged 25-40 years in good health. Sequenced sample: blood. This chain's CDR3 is CASSLKAVPSYEQYF. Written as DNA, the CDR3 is TGCGCCAGCAGCTTGAAGGCCGTTCCCTCCTACGAGCAGTACTTC. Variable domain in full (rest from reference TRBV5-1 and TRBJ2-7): KAGVTQTPRYLIKTRGQQVTLSCSPISGHRSVSWYQQTPGQGLQFLFEYFSETQRNKGNFPGRFSGRQFSNSRSEMNVSTLELGDSALYLCASSLKAVPSYEQYFGPGTRLTVT.